This T cell receptor (beta chain) was obtained from a study of lymphopenia after photon versus proton radiotherapy. Study findings and constraints: A bigger post-nadir fall in TCR diversity correlated inversely with survival time in deceased patients. Photon-treated patients lost naive T cells and TCR diversity; proton-treated stayed stable. Post-nadir diversity loss with photons came from oligoclonal expansion, particularly CD8+ Temra cells. Only patients who died were analyzed for survival; proton advantage is unproven.

Method: immunoSEQ multiplex PCR; TCRdb's copy keeps in-frame clones and lacks some. The sample includes over 35,000 clones, about four fifths seen only once; the top ten take less than 30%. The germline V and J ends were trimmed by 4 bases and 2 bases, with 15 bases remaining between them. There are 15 residues in the CDR3. Germline V gives CDR1 SGDLS, CDR2 YYNGEE. About this clone itself: What it binds is unknown.

The TCR originated in a woman aged 70-85 years with pancreatic cancer. J is TRBJ2-5 and V is TRBV9, with D perhaps TRBD1 (5 bases). Here the sequenced sample was peripheral blood, taken from a patient treated with proton-based radiotherapy. CDR3 coding DNA: TGTGCCAGCAGCCTACGACAGAGTAGGCAAGAGACCCAGTACTTC. This translates into CASSLRQSRQETQYF.